The next 32 T cell receptor beta chains were all read from a single sample in a study of early T cells in non-severe SARS-CoV-2 infection. TCRdb passed the 5' RACE reads through MiXCR, listing each CDR3 protein once. The sample lists approximately 73,000 distinct CDR3 sequences, 11% seen once, with about 4.8% in the top ten. Sequenced: whole blood. These receptors were obtained from an adult who was a healthcare worker with PCR-confirmed SARS-CoV-2 infection or an uninfected control (not recorded which).

This clonotype showed up many times. The chain uses TRBV20-1 and TRBJ1-2, with D possibly matching TRBD1 (5 bases). Germline-derived CDR1 and CDR2 are DFQATT and SNEGSKA (reference sequence). The V and J ends lost 4 bases and 2 bases respectively, with 23 bases between them. This CDR3 contains 17 residues. The CDR3 here is CSATHPPRDGKNYGYTF. The DNA for the CDR3 is TGCAGTGCTACCCACCCGCCCCGGGACGGAAAGAACTATGGCTACACCTTC.

This clonotype was recorded a few times. The chain uses TRBV5-1 and TRBJ1-5; D remains unclear. The CDR3 is 14 residues long. V was clipped by 0 bases and J by 3 bases, with 7 bases between them. CDR1 is SGHRS and CDR2 is YFSETQ in the germline V gene. Written as DNA, the CDR3 is TGCGCCAGCAGCTTGGGAGGGTACAATCAGCCCCAGCATTTT. The encoded protein is CASSLGGYNQPQHF.

This clonotype was counted ten times or more. This chain connects TRBV19 to TRBJ1-4, with D possibly TRBD1 on 6 matching bases. Trimming took off 3 bases at V and 4 bases at J, with 9 bases between the two ends. CDR3 length: 14 residues. Germline loops: CDR1 LNHDA, CDR2 SQIVND (reference sequence). DNA for the CDR3: TGTGCCAGTAGTATTGGACAGTATAATGAAAAACTGTTTTTT. Its protein product is CASSIGQYNEKLFF.

In its sample, this clonotype was seen many times. This rearrangement joins TRBV29-1 to TRBJ2-4; D remains ambiguous. Germline CDR1 and CDR2: SQVTM and ANQGSEA. The CDR3 is 13 residues long. V shed 0 bases and J shed 8 bases, with 11 bases lying between them. CDR3 nucleotides: TGCAGCGTTGAAGACCTGCTCCAGGACATTCAGTACTTC. It encodes CSVEDLLQDIQYF.

This clonotype was seen many times. The chain is built from TRBV7-2 and TRBJ2-7; D is undetermined. Trimming removed 2 bases from V and 3 bases from J, with 2 bases in between. Germline V lookup: CDR1 SGHTA, CDR2 FQGNSA. This CDR3 comprises 11 residues. The CDR3 sequence is CASSLNYEQYF. The CDR3 DNA reads as TGTGCCAGCAGCTTAAACTACGAGCAGTACTTC.

This clonotype was recorded at least ten times. This chain links TRBV6-6 with TRBJ2-3; D unclear. The CDR3 runs 12 residues. Germline CDR1 and CDR2: MNHNY and SVGAGI (reference sequence). V was pared by 2 bases and J by 4 bases, with 4 bases between. CDR3 DNA: TGTGCCAGCAGTTACGAGGCAGATACGCAGTATTTT. Its protein is CASSYEADTQYF.

This clonotype was recorded at least ten times. This chain connects TRBV4-3 to TRBJ1-1; possible D gene TRBD1, 6 bases. CDR1 and CDR2 from the germline V gene are LGHNA and YSLEER. Trimming pared 7 bases from V and 4 bases from J, leaving 16 bases between. This CDR3 spans 14 amino acids. The CDR3 nucleotides read TGCGCCAGCACCCGAGGGGGGGCTGGCACTGAAGCTTTCTTT. This translates into CASTRGGAGTEAFF.

This clonotype appeared many times. The V call is TRBV12-3 or TRBV12-4, the J call TRBJ1-5; 7 bases map to TRBD1. V lost 5 bases, J lost 4 bases, and 8 bases stayed unmatched. The CDR3 is 15 amino acids. The CDR3 sequence is CASSLTGVGNQPQHF. Written as DNA, the CDR3 is TGTGCCAGCAGTCTAACAGGGGTGGGGAATCAGCCCCAGCATTTT.

The chain has TRBV30 and TRBJ1-5, with a possible D match to TRBD1 (6 bases). CDR3 size: 15 residues. The V gene's germline CDR1 is GTSNPN and CDR2 SVGIG (reference sequence). Between the trimmed V and J ends, which lost 4 bases and 3 bases, there was a span of 16 bases. The CDR3 spells CAWTYPGALNQPQHF. In DNA form, the CDR3 reads TGTGCCTGGACTTACCCAGGGGCCCTCAATCAGCCCCAGCATTTT. The full variable domain, in which reference TRBV30 and TRBJ1-5 provide the parts outside the CDR3, is SQTIHQWPATLVQPVGSPLSLECTVEGTSNPNLYWYRQAAGRGLQLLFYSVGIGQISSEVPQNLSASRPQDRQFILSSKKLLLSDSGFYLCAWTYPGALNQPQHFGDGTRLSIL.

Ten or more counts support this clonotype. The V call is TRBV20-1, the J call TRBJ2-1, with TRBD2 identical over 9 bases. The CDR3 sequence is 15 residues long. Germline CDR1 DFQATT, CDR2 SNEGSKA (reference sequence). With 0 bases clipped from V and 5 bases from J, the junction kept 5 bases outside the gene matches. The DNA of the CDR3 is TGCAGTGCTAGAGATATAGCGGGAGACAACAATGAGCAGTTCTTC. This translates into CSARDIAGDNNEQFF.

This clonotype was seen at least ten times. This sequence joins TRBV7-6 and TRBJ2-1; TRBD2 is a possible D gene (5 bases). Germline V gene lookup returns CDR1 SGHVS and CDR2 FNYEAQ. Trimming cost V 5 bases and J 0 bases, with 14 bases left between them. The CDR3 has 16 residues. CDR3 nucleotide sequence: TGTGCCAGCAGCGACGGGATTGGTAGCTCCTACAATGAGCAGTTCTTC. Amino acids: CASSDGIGSSYNEQFF.

This clonotype was observed a few times. This chain joins TRBV12-5 and TRBJ2-7; D unresolved. This CDR3 region has 12 residues. Germline values: CDR1 LGHNT, CDR2 FRNRAP. V gave up 2 bases and J gave up 5 bases, with 7 bases separating them. The CDR3 spells CASGLRVNEQYF. In DNA, the CDR3 is TGTGCTAGTGGTTTGAGGGTAAACGAGCAGTACTTC.

This clonotype appeared many times. The chain is built from TRBV14 and TRBJ2-3; D not certain. The CDR3 sequence is 15 residues long. Trimming removed 5 bases at V and 0 bases at J, with 12 bases between. The germline V gene encodes CDR1 SGHDN and CDR2 FVKESK. The CDR3 DNA is TGTGCCAGCAGCTATTCATTACCTAGCACAGATACGCAGTATTTT. It yields the protein CASSYSLPSTDTQYF. The whole variable domain, filled in from reference TRBV14 and TRBJ2-3, reads EAGVTQFPSHSVIEKGQTVTLRCDPISGHDNLYWYRRVMGKEIKFLLHFVKESKQDESGMPNNRFLAERTGGTYSTLKVQPAELEDSGVYFCASSYSLPSTDTQYFGPGTRLTVL.

At least ten counts were recorded for this clonotype. One junction end disagrees with the germline gene, perhaps due to a read error. The V and J genes are TRBV2 and TRBJ2-4, with a weak D call TRBD1 (7 bases). Per the germline V gene, CDR1 is SNHLY and CDR2 is FYNNEI. CDR3 length equals 13 residues. The CDR3 DNA follows: TGTGCCAGCAGTGAATTCGGGGGACAGTGGTGGGACTTC. Protein: CASSEFGGQWWDF.

In its sample, this clonotype was seen many times. The chain uses TRBV29-1 and TRBJ2-7, with D possibly matching TRBD1 (5 bases). Germline CDR1 reads SQVTM; CDR2 reads ANQGSEA. V lost 6 bases, J lost 6 bases, and 12 bases lay in between. This CDR3 comprises 11 residues. As DNA, the CDR3 is TGCAGCGTGACGGTGGGGCTCGAGCAGTACTTC. It is translated as CSVTVGLEQYF.

This clonotype was observed many times. The chain carries TRBV12-3 or TRBV12-4 and TRBJ1-2; D gene uncertain. This CDR3 has 15 amino acids. The V end was cut by 5 bases, the J end by 0 bases, with 13 bases between. The CDR3 coding sequence is TGTGCCAGCAGTCTCCCCCCGGGAGCTAACTATGGCTACACCTTC. Amino acids: CASSLPPGANYGYTF.

This clonotype has ten or more counts. The chain couples TRBV7-9 to TRBJ2-7, with D perhaps assigned TRBD1 or TRBD2 (5 bases each). This CDR3 spans 16 amino acids. V was cut by 1 base and J by 3 bases, with 16 bases left in between. CDR1 SEHNR and CDR2 FQNEAQ come from the germline V gene (reference sequence). The CDR3 region is CASSLGAVGPNYEQYF. CDR3 sequence (DNA): TGTGCCAGCAGCTTAGGAGCGGTGGGACCCAACTACGAGCAGTACTTC.

In regard to this clonotype: A single base separates this from a much larger clone, so it may be a read error. This sequence joins TRBV6-6 and TRBJ1-1; D remains ambiguous. Deletions cut 8 bases from V and 1 base from J, with 8 bases between. The CDR3 sequence is 12 residues long. Germline CDR1 and CDR2: MNHNY and SVGAGI (reference sequence). CDR3 amino acids: CASGLENTEAFF. In DNA, the CDR3 is TGTGCCAGCGGACTGGAGAACACTGAAGCTTTCTTT.

V gene TRBV29-1 combines with J gene TRBJ2-5; D is possibly TRBD1 (6 bases). Trimming took 0 bases from V and 2 from J, leaving 10 bases between them. Germline values: CDR1 SQVTM, CDR2 ANQGSEA. This CDR3 has 14 amino acids. The CDR3 coding sequence is TGCAGCGTTGAAGAGCCCGGACAGCAAGAGACCCAGTACTTC. It codes for CSVEEPGQQETQYF.

This chain connects TRBV12-3 or TRBV12-4 to TRBJ2-1, with 9 positions matching TRBD2. V gave up 7 bases and J gave up 10 bases; unmatched junction bases: 17. The CDR3 is 16 amino acids. For the CDR3, the DNA is TGTGCCAGCACCGGAGGGCTAGCGGGGACCCTCAGGGAGCAGTTCTTC. Translation: CASTGGLAGTLREQFF.

This chain uses TRBV2 with TRBJ2-5; D gene unclear. The germline V gene has CDR1 SNHLY and CDR2 FYNNEI. The CDR3 length is 11 residues. V was trimmed by 3 bases and J by 5 bases, leaving 4 bases between them. In DNA form, the CDR3 reads TGTGCCAGCAGTGATGGGGAGACCCAGTACTTC. Protein product: CASSDGETQYF.

The V and J genes are TRBV9 and TRBJ1-1, with a weak D call TRBD1 (6 bases). The V and J ends lost 3 bases and 5 bases respectively, with 17 bases between them. CDR1 and CDR2 from the germline V gene are SGDLS and YYNGEE. This CDR3 comprises 15 residues. CDR3 DNA: TGTGCCAGCAGCGCAAGGGACATCGGCGCGACTGAAGCTTTCTTT. It translates to CASSARDIGATEAFF. The whole variable domain, filled in from reference TRBV9 and TRBJ1-1, reads DSGVTQTPKHLITATGQRVTLRCSPRSGDLSVYWYQQSLDQGLQFLIQYYNGEERAKGNILERFSAQQFPDLHSELNLSSLELGDSALYFCASSARDIGATEAFFGQGTRLTVV.

The chain employs TRBV5-4 and TRBJ1-1; perhaps TRBD1 as D (5 bases). The CDR3 runs to 15 residues. The V end lost 0 bases, the J end lost 2 bases, and 11 bases lay between the germline ends. Germline loops: CDR1 SGHNT, CDR2 YYREEE (reference sequence). The CDR3: CASSLDAGTNTEAFF. In DNA form, the CDR3 reads TGTGCCAGCAGCTTGGACGCAGGGACCAACACTGAAGCTTTCTTT.

This clonotype was seen ten or more times. The chain is built from TRBV3-1 and TRBJ2-2; no clear D gene. The CDR3 is 13 amino acids. V lost 3 bases and J 4 bases, leaving 6 bases between the germline ends. The germline V gene encodes CDR1 LGHDT and CDR2 YNNKEL (reference sequence). The CDR3 region is CASSHVLTGELFF. The CDR3, as DNA: TGTGCCAGCAGCCACGTGCTCACCGGGGAGCTGTTTTTT.

V and J are TRBV20-1 and TRBJ1-5; D gene uncertain. From germline, CDR1 is DFQATT and CDR2 SNEGSKA (reference sequence). This CDR3 has 14 amino acids. The V and J ends lost 6 bases and 3 bases respectively, with 15 bases between them. The CDR3 sequence is CSARTRQDNQPQHF. The CDR3 nucleotides are TGCAGTGCACGGACCCGGCAGGACAATCAGCCCCAGCATTTT.

For this clonotype: One base away lies a much larger clone, so this may be a sequencing read error. The chain has TRBV7-2 and TRBJ2-5; D perhaps matches TRBD2 (6 bases). Germline V gene data show CDR1 as SGHTA and CDR2 as FQGNSA. The CDR3 has 15 residues. Between the trimmed V and J ends, which lost 2 bases and 1 base, there was a span of 11 bases. The CDR3 is CASSLMARGQETQYF. The CDR3 DNA reads as TGTGCCAGCAGCTTAATGGCGCGGGGCCAAGAGACCCAGTACTTC.

At least ten counts were recorded for this clonotype. The chain is built from TRBV3-1 and TRBJ2-1, with D maybe TRBD2 (5 bases). V was trimmed by 6 bases and J by 2 bases, leaving 17 bases between them. This CDR3 has 16 residues. Germline V gives CDR1 LGHDT, CDR2 YNNKEL (reference sequence). In nucleotides, the CDR3 is TGTGCCAGCAGTGAGAACAGCGCCGGGGCCTACAATGAGCAGTTCTTC. Translation: CASSENSAGAYNEQFF.

This clonotype was recorded many times. The J gene is TRBJ2-2, the V gene TRBV19; 10 positions agree with TRBD2. Germline CDR1 reads LNHDA; CDR2 reads SQIVND (reference sequence). The trim removed 3 bases at V and 5 bases at J, leaving 6 bases unmatched. The CDR3 length is 16 residues. CDR3 sequence (DNA): TGTGCCAGTAGTATGTTAGCGGGGGGATCTACCGGGGAGCTGTTTTTT. Its protein product is CASSMLAGGSTGELFF.

This clonotype was counted only a few times. V usage is TRBV7-8 and J usage is TRBJ2-1, with D tentatively TRBD1 (6 bases). Trimming removed 7 bases from V and 8 bases from J, with 12 bases in between. The CDR3 runs 12 residues. The V gene's germline CDR1 is SGHVS and CDR2 FQNEAQ. The chain's CDR3 is CASTYRAHEQFF. The CDR3 DNA reads as TGTGCCAGCACCTACAGGGCGCATGAGCAGTTCTTC.

This chain uses TRBV9 with TRBJ2-7; D may correspond to TRBD1 or TRBD2 (5 bases each). This CDR3 is built from 15 residues. From germline, CDR1 is SGDLS and CDR2 YYNGEE. V lost 3 bases and J lost 3, with 16 bases in between. The CDR3 sequence is CASSEGSGTYYEQYF. In DNA form, the CDR3 reads TGTGCCAGCAGCGAGGGATCCGGGACCTACTACGAGCAGTACTTC.

J is TRBJ1-1 and V is TRBV6-1; perhaps TRBD1 as D (6 bases). Per the germline V gene, CDR1 is MNHNS and CDR2 is SASEGT. The CDR3 is 14 amino acids. V was trimmed by 8 bases and J by 3 bases, leaving 16 bases between them. DNA of the CDR3: TGTGCCAGCGGGCGACAGGTCGTTGACACTGAAGCTTTCTTT. Amino acids: CASGRQVVDTEAFF.

V gene TRBV30 combines with J gene TRBJ1-3, with D hard to call. CDR3 size: 11 residues. Germline values: CDR1 GTSNPN, CDR2 SVGIG (reference sequence). Trimming stripped 3 bases from V and 7 bases from J, with 7 bases between. Written as DNA, the CDR3 is TGTGCCTGGAGCGACGGGAACACCATATATTTT. Its protein is CAWSDGNTIYF.